This TCR beta chain was recorded in a study of T cell clones after liver transplantation. V was pared by 4 bases and J by 6 bases, with 20 bases between. Germline-derived CDR1 and CDR2 are SGHNT and YYREEE (reference sequence). The CDR3 runs 15 residues. Profiled with immunoSEQ multiplex PCR; TCRdb holds only in-frame clones, not every one. The table includes more than 95,000 clones, 90% detected once. The material sequenced was CD4+ T cells from blood, taken 12 months after liver transplant. The V and J genes are TRBV5-4 and TRBJ2-7, with D hard to call. This TCR came from a human patient who received a liver transplant. Some T cells may arise from the graft donor. The CDR3 DNA follows: TGTGCCAGCAGCGGGCGGTCGTCGGCAGACGCCGAGCAGTACTTC. This codes for CASSGRSSADAEQYF.